This T cell receptor beta chain was identified during a study of control samples from healthy donors and cancer patients. J was trimmed by 3 bases and V by 3 bases; bases with no gene match: 5. This CDR3 has 15 amino acids. CDR1 is SGHRS and CDR2 is YFSETQ in the germline V gene. Produced via immunoSEQ multiplex PCR; TCRdb's table is partial and in-frame only. The sample comprises 100,000 to 150,000 clones, approximately 90% of which are singletons, and about 2.5% rests with the top ten. Sequenced: blood. The clonotype originates from a man aged 40-49 years in good health. The rearrangement uses TRBV5-1 and TRBJ2-7, with 11 bases identical to TRBD1. The DNA of the CDR3 is TGCGCCAGCAGCTGGACCGGGACAGGGGGCTACGAGCAGTACTTC. Amino acids: CASSWTGTGGYEQYF.